The clone carrying this TCR beta chain came up a few times. Its specificity is unknown. From germline, CDR1 is SEHNR and CDR2 FQNEAQ (reference sequence). This CDR3 spans 14 amino acids. Trimming took 3 bases from V and 9 from J; bases not matched to a gene: 7. This sample is drawn from a study of T cell repertoires in cytomegalovirus infection. TCRdb recomputed calls from the reads with MiXCR, one row per CDR3 protein. The data contain 570,000 or so distinct CDR3 sequences, under 45% of them singletons. This receptor was obtained from a human donor in good health (CMV status not recorded). Some clones in this sample may be carry-over from other donors' samples. The starting material was cultured PBMCs, obtained from culture after CMV antigen stimulation. The rearrangement uses TRBV7-9 and TRBJ2-1; 8 bases are a match to TRBD2. The CDR3 coding sequence is TGTGCCAGCAGCTTGGCTAGCGGGCACTTTGAGCAGTTCTTC. It is translated as CASSLASGHFEQFF.